The TCR beta chain described here comes from a study of blood T cells in healthy people across ages. Next came a second PCR, run for about 6 to 12 cycles, which used a sample-barcoded 5' primer along with a J-beta primer mix. MiXCR, applied by TCRdb to the 5' RACE reads, yields one record per CDR3 protein. The sample has about 800,000 distinct CDR3 sequences, 55% to 70% seen once. Study-wide results and caveats: Across the age range, TCR beta diversity per million T cells fell in a roughly linear way.

On this clonotype itself: The antigen is unknown.

CDR3 length: 14 amino acids. Looked up from germline, CDR1 is LGHNA and CDR2 is YSLEER. J lost 7 bases, V lost 8 bases, and 9 bases had no gene match. This chain links TRBV4-3 with TRBJ2-7; 12 bases agree with TRBD2. The sequence came from a man aged 25-40 years in good health. The specimen sequenced was blood. The CDR3 loop reads CASGGLAGYNEQYF. Written as DNA, the CDR3 is TGCGCCAGCGGTGGACTAGCGGGGTACAATGAGCAGTACTTC.